This T cell receptor beta chain was observed in a study of cytomegalovirus exposure and HLA in healthy donors. Germline V gene sequence: CDR1 SGHTA, CDR2 FQGNSA. This CDR3 region has 14 residues. V gave up 1 base and J gave up 6 bases, with 11 bases separating them. The PCR ran on 60 Vbeta and 13 Jbeta primers. Profiled with immunoSEQ multiplex PCR; TCRdb holds only in-frame clones, not every one. Here the sample spans roughly 100,000 clones, over 70% being singletons. V is TRBV7-2 and J is TRBJ2-3; D is perhaps TRBD2 (6 bases). The sequence came from a male donor in good health and CMV-seronegative. Sequenced input: PBMCs. DNA of the CDR3: TGTGCCAGCAGCTTAGATCGGGAGAAGGATACGCAGTATTTT. Amino acid sequence: CASSLDREKDTQYF.